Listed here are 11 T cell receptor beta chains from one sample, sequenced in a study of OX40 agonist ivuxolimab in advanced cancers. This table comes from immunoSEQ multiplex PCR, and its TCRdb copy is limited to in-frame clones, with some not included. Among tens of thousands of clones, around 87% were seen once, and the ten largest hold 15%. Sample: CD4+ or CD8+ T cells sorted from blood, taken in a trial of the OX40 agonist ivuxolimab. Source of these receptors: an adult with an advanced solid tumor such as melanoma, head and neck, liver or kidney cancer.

CDR3 region: CALVGNTEAFF. The CDR3 nucleotides read TGTGCCTTAGTAGGGAACACTGAAGCTTTCTTT. The gene calls are TRBV30 and TRBJ1-1; D not resolved. V lost 7 bases to trimming and J lost 1 base, with 7 bases between them. CDR3 length: 11 residues. Germline CDR1 is GTSNPN and CDR2 is SVGIG (reference sequence).

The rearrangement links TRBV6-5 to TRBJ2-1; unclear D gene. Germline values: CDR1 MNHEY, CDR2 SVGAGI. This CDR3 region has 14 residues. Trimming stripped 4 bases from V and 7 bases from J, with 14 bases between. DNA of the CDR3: TGTGCCAGCAGTTCCGTGGGGATTGAGAATGAGCAGTTCTTC. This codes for CASSSVGIENEQFF.

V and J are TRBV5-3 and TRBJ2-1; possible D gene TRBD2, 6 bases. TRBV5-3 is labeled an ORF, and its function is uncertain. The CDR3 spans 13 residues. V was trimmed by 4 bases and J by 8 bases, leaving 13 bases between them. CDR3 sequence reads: CARSRESIYEQFF. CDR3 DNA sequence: TGTGCCAGAAGCCGGGAGAGCATTTATGAGCAGTTCTTC.

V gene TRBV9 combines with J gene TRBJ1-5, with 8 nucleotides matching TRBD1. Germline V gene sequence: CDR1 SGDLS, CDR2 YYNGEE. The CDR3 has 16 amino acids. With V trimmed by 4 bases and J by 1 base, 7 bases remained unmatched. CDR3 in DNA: TGTGCCAGCAGCCCAGAACAGGGGGGCAGCAATCAGCCCCAGCATTTT. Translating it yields CASSPEQGGSNQPQHF.

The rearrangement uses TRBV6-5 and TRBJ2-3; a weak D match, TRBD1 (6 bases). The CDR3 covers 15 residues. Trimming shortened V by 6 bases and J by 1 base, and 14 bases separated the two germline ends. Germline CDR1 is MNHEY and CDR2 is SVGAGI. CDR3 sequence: CASSPRGRGTDTQYF. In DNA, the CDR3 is TGTGCCAGCAGCCCCAGGGGCAGGGGCACAGATACGCAGTATTTT.

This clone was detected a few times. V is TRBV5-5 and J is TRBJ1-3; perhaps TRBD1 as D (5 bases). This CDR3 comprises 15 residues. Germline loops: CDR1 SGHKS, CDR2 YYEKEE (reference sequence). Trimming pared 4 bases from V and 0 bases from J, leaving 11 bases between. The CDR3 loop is CASSLGVNSGNTIYF. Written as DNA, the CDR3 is TGTGCCAGCAGCCTAGGGGTTAACTCTGGAAACACCATATATTTT.

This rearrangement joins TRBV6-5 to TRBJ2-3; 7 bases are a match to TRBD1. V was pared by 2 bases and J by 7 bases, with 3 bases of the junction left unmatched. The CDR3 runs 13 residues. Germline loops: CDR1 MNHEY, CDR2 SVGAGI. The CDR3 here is CASSYKDRHTQYF. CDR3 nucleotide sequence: TGTGCCAGCAGTTACAAGGACAGGCATACGCAGTATTTT.

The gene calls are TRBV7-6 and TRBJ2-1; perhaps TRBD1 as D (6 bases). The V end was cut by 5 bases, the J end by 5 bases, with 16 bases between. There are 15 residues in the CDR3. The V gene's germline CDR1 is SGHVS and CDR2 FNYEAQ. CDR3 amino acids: CASSPQGTADNEQFF. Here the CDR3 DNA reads TGTGCCAGCAGCCCCCAGGGGACCGCCGACAATGAGCAGTTCTTC.

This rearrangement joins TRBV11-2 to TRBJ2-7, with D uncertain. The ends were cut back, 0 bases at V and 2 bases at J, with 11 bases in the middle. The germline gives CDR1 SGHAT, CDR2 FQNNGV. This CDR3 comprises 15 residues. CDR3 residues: CASSLDRSRAYEQYV. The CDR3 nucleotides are TGTGCCAGCAGCTTAGATCGGAGCAGAGCCTACGAGCAGTACGTC.

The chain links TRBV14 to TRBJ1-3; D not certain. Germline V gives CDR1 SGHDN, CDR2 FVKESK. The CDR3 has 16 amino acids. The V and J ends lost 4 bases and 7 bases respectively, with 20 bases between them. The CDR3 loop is CASSPDRAFLWNTIYF. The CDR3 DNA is TGTGCCAGCAGCCCTGACCGGGCCTTCCTATGGAACACCATATATTTT.

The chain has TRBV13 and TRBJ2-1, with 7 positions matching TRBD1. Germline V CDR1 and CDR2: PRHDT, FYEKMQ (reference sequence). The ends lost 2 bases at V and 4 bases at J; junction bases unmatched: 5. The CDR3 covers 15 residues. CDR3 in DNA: TGTGCCAGCAGCTTAAGGGGGCGTGGGTACAATGAGCAGTTCTTC. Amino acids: CASSLRGRGYNEQFF.